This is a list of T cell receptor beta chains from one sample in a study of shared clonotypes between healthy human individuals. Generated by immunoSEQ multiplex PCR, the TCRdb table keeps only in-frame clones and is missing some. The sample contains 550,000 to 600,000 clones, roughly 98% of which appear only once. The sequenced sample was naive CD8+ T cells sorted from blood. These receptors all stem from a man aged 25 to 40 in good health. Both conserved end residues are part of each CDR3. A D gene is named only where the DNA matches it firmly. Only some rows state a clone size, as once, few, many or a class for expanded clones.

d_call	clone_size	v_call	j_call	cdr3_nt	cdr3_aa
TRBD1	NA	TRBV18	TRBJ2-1	TGTGCCAGCTCACCAGAGGGACAGGGAGGGTTCTTC	CASSPEGQGGFF
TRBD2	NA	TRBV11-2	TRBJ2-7	TGTGCCAGCAGCTTGAGCGGCGGGAGTTGGTCCCACGAGCAGTACTTC	CASSLSGGSWSHEQYF
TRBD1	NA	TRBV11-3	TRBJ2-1	TGTGCCAGCAGCTTATCGGGACAGGGATACAATGAGCAGTTCTTC	CASSLSGQGYNEQFF
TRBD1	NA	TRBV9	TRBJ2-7	TGTGCCAGCAGCGTATACTCGACAGGGTACGAGCAGTACTTC	CASSVYSTGYEQYF
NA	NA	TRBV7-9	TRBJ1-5	TGTGCCAGCAGCTTCGCGGGGTTGTATAGCAATCAGCCCCAGCATTTT	CASSFAGLYSNQPQHF
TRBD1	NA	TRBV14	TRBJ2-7	TGTGCCAGCAGCCAAGATGAGGGACAGGGGCTATCCTACGAGCAGTACTTC	CASSQDEGQGLSYEQYF
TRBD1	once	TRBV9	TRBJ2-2	TGTGCCAGCAGCGTCACAGGGGGCGACACCGGGGAGCTGTTTTTT	CASSVTGGDTGELFF
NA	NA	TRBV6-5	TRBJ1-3	TGTGCCAGCAGTTACGATGCCGGTACTGGAAACACCATATATTTT	CASSYDAGTGNTIYF
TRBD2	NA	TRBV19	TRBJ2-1	TGTGCCAGTAGCCATAGCGGGTACAATGAGCAGTTCTTC	CASSHSGYNEQFF
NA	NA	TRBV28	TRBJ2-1	TGTGCCAGCAGTTTAGTAATAAATGAGCAGTTCTTC	CASSLVINEQFF
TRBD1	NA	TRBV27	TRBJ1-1	TGTGCCAGCAGTATCGGGACAGGGGGGAGGCGGACTGAAGCTTTCTTT	CASSIGTGGRRTEAFF
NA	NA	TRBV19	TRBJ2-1	TGTGCCAGTAGTATATTCTCGGGGACCAATGAGCAGTTCTTC	CASSIFSGTNEQFF
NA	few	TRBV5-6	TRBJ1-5	TGTGCCAGCAGCTTGTTTAATCAGCCCCAGCATTTT	CASSLFNQPQHF
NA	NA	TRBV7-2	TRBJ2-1	TGTGCCAGCAGCCCACTCGGGAATGAGCAGTTCTTC	CASSPLGNEQFF
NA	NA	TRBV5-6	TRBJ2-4	TGTGCCAGCAGCGATCTCAGGGGCGTCAAAAACATTCAGTACTTC	CASSDLRGVKNIQYF
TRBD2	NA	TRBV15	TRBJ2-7	TGTGCCACCAGCAGGAAACCCAGCGGGGATAGCTACGAGCAGTACTTC	CATSRKPSGDSYEQYF
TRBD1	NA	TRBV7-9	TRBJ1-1	TGTGCCAGCAGCCCCCAAGGGACAGGGGGCACTGAAGCTTTCTTT	CASSPQGTGGTEAFF
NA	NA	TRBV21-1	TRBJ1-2	TGTGCCAGCATTAGACGGACAGGGGGCGCTTACTATGGCTACACCTTC	CASIRRTGGAYYGYTF
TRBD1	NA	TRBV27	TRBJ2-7	TGTGCCAGCAGTCAAAGACAGGGCGCCAGAAACTACGAGCAGTACTTC	CASSQRQGARNYEQYF
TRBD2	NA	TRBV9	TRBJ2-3	TGTGCCAGCAGCAAAAAAGCGGGAGGGCTTGGAGATACGCAGTATTTT	CASSKKAGGLGDTQYF
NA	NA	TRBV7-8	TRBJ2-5	TGTGCCAGCAGCCCATCCGCCGGGTTGTTGGAGACCCAGTACTTC	CASSPSAGLLETQYF
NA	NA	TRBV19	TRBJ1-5	TGTGCCAGTAGTATTGGGGGAAACCAGCCCCAGCATTTT	CASSIGGNQPQHF